This T cell receptor (beta chain) was identified in a study of metastatic and nonmetastatic thyroid tumors. Regarding the study as a whole: Patients with malignant thyroid tumors reportedly had significantly higher TCR beta diversity than those with benign nodules, in blood and tumor.

This clone was seen a handful of times. Antigen: not known. The junction does not match germline at one end; this may be a read error. In the original workflow: What underpinned the distant-metastasis classifier for papillary thyroid cancer was the set of CDR3 differences across clinicopathological groups. With MiXCR, TCRdb called clones anew from the PCR reads. The V and J calls and clone size are TCRdb's, not the authors'. The table lists around 26,000 clones, around 3.5% of them singletons. The CDR3 loop spans 13 amino acids. From germline, CDR1 is LNHDA and CDR2 SQIVND (reference sequence). None of the patients had undergone any treatment ahead of thyroid surgery.

The material sequenced was blood. The source is a male donor with papillary thyroid cancer or a benign thyroid nodule (not recorded which). Some clones in this sample may be carry-over from other donors' samples. V and J are TRBV19 and TRBJ2-7, with no clear D. This chain's CDR3 is CSSSPPATYEQYF. CDR3 DNA sequence: TGTTCCAGTAGTCCACCGGCGACTTACGAGCAGTACTTC.